Listed below are T cell receptor beta chains from one sample, sequenced in a study of blood T cell repertoires in COVID-19. Profiling relied on immunoSEQ multiplex PCR, and the TCRdb table lists in-frame clones only, not all of them. The sample shows under 200,000 clones, under 90% of them seen only once. The sample taken for sequencing was peripheral blood. The receptor set was obtained from a woman in her 70s with COVID-19, enrolled during active disease. CDR3s include the opening cysteine and the closing phenylalanine or tryptophan. Each record gives: J gene, V gene, clone size, D gene, CDR3 protein, CDR3 DNA. The D gene is left open where the match is weak. The size of a clone is reported for some rows only, either as once, few or many, or as a class for expanded clones.

j_gene: TRBJ1-4; v_gene: TRBV25-1; abundance: .; d_gene: .; CDR3aa: CASSEQGEKLFF; CDR3nt: TGTGCCAGCAGTGAGCAGGGTGAAAAACTGTTTTTT
j_gene: TRBJ1-5; v_gene: TRBV19; abundance: .; d_gene: .; CDR3aa: CASSITGGGFQPQHF; CDR3nt: TGTGCCAGTAGTATCACCGGCGGAGGGTTTCAGCCCCAGCATTTT
j_gene: TRBJ2-7; v_gene: TRBV7-9; abundance: .; d_gene: .; CDR3aa: CASSLKRAGETYEQYF; CDR3nt: TGTGCCAGCAGCTTAAAACGGGCAGGGGAGACCTACGAGCAGTACTTC
j_gene: TRBJ2-7; v_gene: TRBV19; abundance: .; d_gene: .; CDR3aa: CASSIGIQALSYEQYF; CDR3nt: TGTGCCAGTAGTATAGGGATTCAGGCGTTATCCTACGAGCAGTACTTC
j_gene: TRBJ1-5; v_gene: TRBV2; abundance: .; d_gene: .; CDR3aa: CASSVIEVEPQHF; CDR3nt: TGTGCCAGCAGCGTCATAGAAGTGGAGCCCCAGCATTTT
j_gene: TRBJ2-1; v_gene: TRBV3-1/TRBV3-2; abundance: .; d_gene: TRBD2; CDR3aa: CASSPTSGRITNEQFF; CDR3nt: TGTGCCAGCAGTCCAACTAGCGGGAGGATAACCAATGAGCAGTTCTTC
j_gene: TRBJ2-7; v_gene: TRBV14; abundance: few; d_gene: .; CDR3aa: CASSQQAGRTYEQYF; CDR3nt: TGTGCCAGCAGCCAACAGGCAGGGAGGACCTACGAGCAGTACTTC
j_gene: TRBJ2-2; v_gene: TRBV30; abundance: .; d_gene: TRBD2; CDR3aa: CAWRGLAHTGELFF; CDR3nt: TGTGCCTGGAGGGGACTAGCGCACACCGGGGAGCTGTTTTTT
j_gene: TRBJ1-1; v_gene: TRBV6-5; abundance: .; d_gene: .; CDR3aa: CASSYLATNTEAFF; CDR3nt: TGTGCCAGCAGTTACTTGGCCACGAACACTGAAGCTTTCTTT
j_gene: TRBJ1-2; v_gene: TRBV6-2/TRBV6-3; abundance: .; d_gene: .; CDR3aa: CASSTGATNYGYTF; CDR3nt: TGTGCCAGCAGTACCGGTGCTACTAACTATGGCTACACCTTC
j_gene: TRBJ2-1; v_gene: TRBV2; abundance: .; d_gene: .; CDR3aa: CASSETSSGSEQFF; CDR3nt: TGTGCCAGCAGTGAAACCTCGTCAGGAAGTGAGCAGTTCTTC